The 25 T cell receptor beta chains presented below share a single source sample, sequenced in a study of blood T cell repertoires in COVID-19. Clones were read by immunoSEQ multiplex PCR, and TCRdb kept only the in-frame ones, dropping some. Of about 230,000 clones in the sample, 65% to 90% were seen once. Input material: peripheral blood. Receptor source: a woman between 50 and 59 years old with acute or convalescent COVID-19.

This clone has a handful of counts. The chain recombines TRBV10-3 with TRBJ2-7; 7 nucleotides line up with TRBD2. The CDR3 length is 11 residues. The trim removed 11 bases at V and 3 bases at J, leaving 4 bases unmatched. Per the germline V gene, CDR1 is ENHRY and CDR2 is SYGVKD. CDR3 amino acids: CAARDYYEQYF. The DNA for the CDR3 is TGTGCCGCCCGGGACTACTACGAGCAGTACTTC.

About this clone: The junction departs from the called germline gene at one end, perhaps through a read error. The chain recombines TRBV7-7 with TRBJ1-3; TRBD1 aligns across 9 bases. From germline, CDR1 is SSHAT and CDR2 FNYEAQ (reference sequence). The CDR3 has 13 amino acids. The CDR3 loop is CASSSDRGDTIYF. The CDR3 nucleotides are TGTGCTAGCAGCTCGGACAGGGGAGACACCATATATTTT.

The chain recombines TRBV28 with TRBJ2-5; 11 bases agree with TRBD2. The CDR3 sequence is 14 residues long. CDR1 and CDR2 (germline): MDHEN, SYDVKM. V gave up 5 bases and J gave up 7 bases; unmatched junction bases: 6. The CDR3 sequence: CASSKGTSGRTQYF. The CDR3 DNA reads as TGTGCCAGCAGTAAAGGGACTAGCGGTAGGACCCAGTACTTC.

CDR3 nucleotides: TGCGCCAGCAGCCAAGATCCTACTAGAGAGACCCAGTACTTC. Protein product: CASSQDPTRETQYF. The chain is built from TRBV4-1 and TRBJ2-5, with D maybe TRBD2 (5 bases). This CDR3 is built from 14 residues. Germline lookup yields CDR1 MGHRA and CDR2 YSYEKL. V lost 0 bases and J 4 bases, leaving 9 bases between the germline ends.

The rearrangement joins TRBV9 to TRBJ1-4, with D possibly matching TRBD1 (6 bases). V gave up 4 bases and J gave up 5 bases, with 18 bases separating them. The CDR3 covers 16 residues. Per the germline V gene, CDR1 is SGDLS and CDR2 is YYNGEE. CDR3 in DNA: TGTGCCAGCAGCCTCCGGTCAGGGGCCCTCAATGAAAAACTGTTTTTT. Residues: CASSLRSGALNEKLFF.

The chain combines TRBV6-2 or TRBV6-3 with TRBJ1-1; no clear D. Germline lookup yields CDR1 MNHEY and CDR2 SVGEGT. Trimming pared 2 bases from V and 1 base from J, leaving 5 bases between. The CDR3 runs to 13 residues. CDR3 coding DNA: TGTGCCAGCAGTTACAGACAGAACACTGAAGCTTTCTTT. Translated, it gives CASSYRQNTEAFF.

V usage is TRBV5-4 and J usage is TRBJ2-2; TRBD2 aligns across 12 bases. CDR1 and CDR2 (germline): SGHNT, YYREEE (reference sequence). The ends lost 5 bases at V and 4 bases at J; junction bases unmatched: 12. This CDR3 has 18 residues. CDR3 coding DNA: TGTGCCAGCAGAAAGACTAGCGGGAGACCCGTCAGCACCGGGGAGCTGTTTTTT. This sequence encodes CASRKTSGRPVSTGELFF.

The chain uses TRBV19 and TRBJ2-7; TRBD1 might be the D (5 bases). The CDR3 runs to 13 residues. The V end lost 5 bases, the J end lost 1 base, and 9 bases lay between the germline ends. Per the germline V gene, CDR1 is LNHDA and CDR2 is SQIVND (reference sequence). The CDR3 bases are TGTGCCAGTAGTGTGACAGATTCCTACGAGCAGTACTTC. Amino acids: CASSVTDSYEQYF.

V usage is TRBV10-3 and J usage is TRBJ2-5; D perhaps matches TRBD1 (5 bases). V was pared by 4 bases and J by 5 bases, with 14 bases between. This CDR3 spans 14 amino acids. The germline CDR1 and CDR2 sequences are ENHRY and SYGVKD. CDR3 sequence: CAISGQMGVETQYF. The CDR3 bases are TGTGCCATCAGTGGACAGATGGGTGTGGAGACCCAGTACTTC.

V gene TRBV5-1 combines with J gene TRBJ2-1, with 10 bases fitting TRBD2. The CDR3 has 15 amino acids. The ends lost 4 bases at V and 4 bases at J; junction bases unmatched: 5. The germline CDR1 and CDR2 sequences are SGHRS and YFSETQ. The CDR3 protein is CASSNPSGRYNEQFF. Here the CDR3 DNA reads TGCGCCAGCAGCAACCCTAGCGGGAGATACAATGAGCAGTTCTTC.

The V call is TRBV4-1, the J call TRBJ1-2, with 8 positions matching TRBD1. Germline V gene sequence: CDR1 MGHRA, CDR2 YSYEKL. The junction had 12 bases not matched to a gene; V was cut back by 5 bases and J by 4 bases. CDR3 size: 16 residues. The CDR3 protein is CASSVTPLTGGYGYTF. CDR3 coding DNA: TGCGCCAGCAGCGTAACCCCCCTAACAGGGGGCTATGGCTACACCTTC.

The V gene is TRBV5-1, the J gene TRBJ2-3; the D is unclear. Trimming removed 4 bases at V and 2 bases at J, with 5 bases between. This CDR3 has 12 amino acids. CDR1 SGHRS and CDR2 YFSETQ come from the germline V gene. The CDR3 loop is CASSESTDTQYF. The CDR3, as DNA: TGCGCCAGCAGCGAGTCCACAGATACGCAGTATTTT. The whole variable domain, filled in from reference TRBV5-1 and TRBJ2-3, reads KAGVTQTPRYLIKTRGQQVTLSCSPISGHRSVSWYQQTPGQGLQFLFEYFSETQRNKGNFPGRFSGRQFSNSRSEMNVSTLELGDSALYLCASSESTDTQYFGPGTRLTVL.

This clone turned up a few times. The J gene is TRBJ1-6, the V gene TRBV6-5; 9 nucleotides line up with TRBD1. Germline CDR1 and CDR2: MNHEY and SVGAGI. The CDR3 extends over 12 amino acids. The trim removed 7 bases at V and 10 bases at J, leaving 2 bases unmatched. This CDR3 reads CASKQGASPLHF. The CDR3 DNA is TGTGCCAGCAAACAGGGGGCCTCACCCCTCCACTTT.

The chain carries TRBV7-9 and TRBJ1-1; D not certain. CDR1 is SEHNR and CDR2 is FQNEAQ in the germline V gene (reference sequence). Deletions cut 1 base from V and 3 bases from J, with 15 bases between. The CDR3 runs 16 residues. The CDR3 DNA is TGTGCCAGCAGCTTAGATTCGGGCCCGGGGTACACTGAAGCTTTCTTT. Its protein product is CASSLDSGPGYTEAFF.

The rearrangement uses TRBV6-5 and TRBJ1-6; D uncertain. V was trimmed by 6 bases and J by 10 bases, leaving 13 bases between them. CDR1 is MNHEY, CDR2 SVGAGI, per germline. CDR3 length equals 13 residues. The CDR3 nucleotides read TGTGCCAGCAGCCGCACCCTAGGATCACCCCTCCACTTT. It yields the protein CASSRTLGSPLHF.

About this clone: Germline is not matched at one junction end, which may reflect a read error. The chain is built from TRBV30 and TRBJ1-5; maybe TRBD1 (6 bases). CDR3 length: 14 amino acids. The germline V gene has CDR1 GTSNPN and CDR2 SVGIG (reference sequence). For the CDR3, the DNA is TGTGCCTGGAGTCAAACAACAGGGAATCGGCCCCAGCATTTT. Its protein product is CAWSQTTGNRPQHF.

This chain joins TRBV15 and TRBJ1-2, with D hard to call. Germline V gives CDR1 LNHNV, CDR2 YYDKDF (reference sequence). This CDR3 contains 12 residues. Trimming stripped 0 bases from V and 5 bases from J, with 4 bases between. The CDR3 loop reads CATSRDGYGYTF. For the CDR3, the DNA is TGTGCCACCAGCAGAGACGGTTATGGCTACACCTTC.

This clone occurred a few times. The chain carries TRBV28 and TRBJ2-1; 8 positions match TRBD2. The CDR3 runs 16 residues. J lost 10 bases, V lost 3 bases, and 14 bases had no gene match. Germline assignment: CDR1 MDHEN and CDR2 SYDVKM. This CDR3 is CASSLGRLAGSSEQFF. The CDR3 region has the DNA TGTGCCAGCAGTTTGGGAAGGCTAGCGGGCTCAAGCGAGCAGTTCTTC.

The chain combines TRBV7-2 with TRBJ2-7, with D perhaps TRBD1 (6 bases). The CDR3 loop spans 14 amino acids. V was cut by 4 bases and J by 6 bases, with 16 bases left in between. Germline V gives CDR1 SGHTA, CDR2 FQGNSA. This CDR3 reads CASSSQSNRAEQYF. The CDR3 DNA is TGTGCCAGCAGCTCCCAATCTAACAGGGCCGAGCAGTACTTC.

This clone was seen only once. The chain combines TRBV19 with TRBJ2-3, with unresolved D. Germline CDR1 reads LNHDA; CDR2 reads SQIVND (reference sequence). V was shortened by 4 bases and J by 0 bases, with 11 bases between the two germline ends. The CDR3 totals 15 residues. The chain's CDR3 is CASSKRFPSTDTQYF. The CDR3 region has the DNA TGTGCCAGTAGTAAGAGGTTCCCTAGCACAGATACGCAGTATTTT.

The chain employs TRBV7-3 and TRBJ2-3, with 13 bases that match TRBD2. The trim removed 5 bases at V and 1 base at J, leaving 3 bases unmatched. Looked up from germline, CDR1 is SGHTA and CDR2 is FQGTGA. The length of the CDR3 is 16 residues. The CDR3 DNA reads TGTGCCAGCAGCGCCGGACTAGCGGGGGGCACAGATACGCAGTATTTT. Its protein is CASSAGLAGGTDTQYF.

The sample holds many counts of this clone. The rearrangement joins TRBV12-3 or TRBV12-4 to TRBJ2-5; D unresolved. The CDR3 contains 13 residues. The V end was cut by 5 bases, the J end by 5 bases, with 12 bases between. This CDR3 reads CASSPNRWETQYF. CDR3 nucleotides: TGTGCCAGCAGTCCAAACCGGTGGGAGACCCAGTACTTC.

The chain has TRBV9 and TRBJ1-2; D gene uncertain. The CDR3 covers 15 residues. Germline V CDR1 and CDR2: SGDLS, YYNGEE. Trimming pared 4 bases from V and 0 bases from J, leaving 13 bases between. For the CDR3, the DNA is TGTGCCAGCAGCCCCCCGGACTCTCCTAACTATGGCTACACCTTC. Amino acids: CASSPPDSPNYGYTF. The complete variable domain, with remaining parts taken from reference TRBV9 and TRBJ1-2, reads DSGVTQTPKHLITATGQRVTLRCSPRSGDLSVYWYQQSLDQGLQFLIQYYNGEERAKGNILERFSAQQFPDLHSELNLSSLELGDSALYFCASSPPDSPNYGYTFGSGTRLTVV.

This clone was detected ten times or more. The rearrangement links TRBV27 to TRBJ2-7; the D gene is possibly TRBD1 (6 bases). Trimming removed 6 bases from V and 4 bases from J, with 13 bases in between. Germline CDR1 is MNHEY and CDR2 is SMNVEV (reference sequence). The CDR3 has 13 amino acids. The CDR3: CASRSQGRYEQYF. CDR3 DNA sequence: TGTGCCAGCAGGTCACAGGGTCGGTACGAGCAGTACTTC.

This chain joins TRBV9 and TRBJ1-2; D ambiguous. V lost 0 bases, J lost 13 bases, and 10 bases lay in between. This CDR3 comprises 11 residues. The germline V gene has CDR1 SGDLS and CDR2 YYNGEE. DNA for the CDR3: TGTGCCAGCAGCGTAGCTGGGCCTCCCACCTTC. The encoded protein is CASSVAGPPTF.